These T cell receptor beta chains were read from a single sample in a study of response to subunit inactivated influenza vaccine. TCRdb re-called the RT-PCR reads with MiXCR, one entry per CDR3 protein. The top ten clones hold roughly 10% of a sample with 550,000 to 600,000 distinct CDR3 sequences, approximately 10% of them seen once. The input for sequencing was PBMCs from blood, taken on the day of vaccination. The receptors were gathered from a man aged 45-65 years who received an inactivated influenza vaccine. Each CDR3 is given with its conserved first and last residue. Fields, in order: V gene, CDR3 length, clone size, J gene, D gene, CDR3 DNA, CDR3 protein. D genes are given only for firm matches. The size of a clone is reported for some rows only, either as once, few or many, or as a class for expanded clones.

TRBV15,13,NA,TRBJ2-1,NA,TGTGCCACCAGCAGGGTACAGAACAATGAGCAGTTCTTC,CATSRVQNNEQFF
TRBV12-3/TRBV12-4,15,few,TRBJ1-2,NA,TGTGCCAGCAGTTTAGGGGTGGGGGGCAGAAATGGCTACACCTTC,CASSLGVGGRNGYTF
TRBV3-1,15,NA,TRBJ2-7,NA,TGTGCCAGCAGCAAGGAGGTCTCTTTTACCTACGAGCAGTACTTC,CASSKEVSFTYEQYF
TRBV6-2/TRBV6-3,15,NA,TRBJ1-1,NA,TGTGCCAGCAGTTACTCGGGGACAACCAACACTGAAGCTTTCTTT,CASSYSGTTNTEAFF
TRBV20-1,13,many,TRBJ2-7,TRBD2,TGCAGTGCTAGAGTGGGCGGGGAGGGGGAGCAGTACTTC,CSARVGGEGEQYF
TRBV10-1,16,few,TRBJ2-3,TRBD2,TGCGCCAGCAGTGAGGCTAGCGGGGGGGCAACAGATACGCAGTATTTT,CASSEASGGATDTQYF
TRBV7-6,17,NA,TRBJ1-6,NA,TGTGCCAGCAGCCTAGGTGGCTGGGGCCGAAATAATTCACCCCTCCACTTT,CASSLGGWGRNNSPLHF
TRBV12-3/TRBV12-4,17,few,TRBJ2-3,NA,TGTGCCAGCAGTTTAGCCCTAGGTTCGTGGGGCACAGATACGCAGTATTTT,CASSLALGSWGTDTQYF
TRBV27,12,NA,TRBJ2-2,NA,TGTGCCAGCAGTTTCGTTGCCGGGGAGCTGTTTTTT,CASSFVAGELFF
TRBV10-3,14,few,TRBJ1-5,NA,TGTGCCATCAGGAGCGGGGGGAACAATCAGCCCCAGCATTTT,CAIRSGGNNQPQHF
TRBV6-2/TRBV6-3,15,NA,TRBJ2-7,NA,TGTGCCAGCAGGGGATTCGGACACAATACCTACGAGCAGTACTTC,CASRGFGHNTYEQYF
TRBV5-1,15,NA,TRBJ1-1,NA,TGCGCCAGCAGCTTGGTCGGCGGGTTTGCGGCTGAAGCTTTCTTT,CASSLVGGFAAEAFF
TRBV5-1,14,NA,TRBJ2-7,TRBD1,TGCGCCAGCAGCGGGGACAGGGCTACCTACGAGCAGTACTTC,CASSGDRATYEQYF
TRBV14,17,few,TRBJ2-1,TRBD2,TGTGCCAGCAGCCAAGATAGAGGAGCGGGAGCCCCCGATGAGCAGTTCTTC,CASSQDRGAGAPDEQFF
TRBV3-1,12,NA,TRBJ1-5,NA,TGTGCCAGCAGCCAACGCAATCAGCCCCAGCATTTT,CASSQRNQPQHF
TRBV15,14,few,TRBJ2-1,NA,TGTGCCACCAGCAGGGGAGCGAACTACAATGAGCAGTTCTTC,CATSRGANYNEQFF
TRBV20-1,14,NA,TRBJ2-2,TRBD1,TGCAGTGCTAGAGAACAGGGGTCGGGCGGGGAGCTGTTTTTT,CSAREQGSGGELFF
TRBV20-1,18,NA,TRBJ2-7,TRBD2,TGCAGTGCTAGAGGGACTAGCGGGCTCCTCCTTATGGCCTACGAGCAGTACTTC,CSARGTSGLLLMAYEQYF
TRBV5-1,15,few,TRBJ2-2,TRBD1,TGCGCCAGCAGCACCGGGACAGGGAGCACCGGGGAGCTGTTTTTT,CASSTGTGSTGELFF
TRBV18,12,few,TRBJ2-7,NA,TGTGCCAGCGTTTCAGAAACCGGCGAGCAGTACTTC,CASVSETGEQYF
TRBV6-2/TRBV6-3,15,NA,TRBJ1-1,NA,TGTGCCAGCAGATACTCGGAAGGGCCGTTCACTGAAGCTTTCTTT,CASRYSEGPFTEAFF
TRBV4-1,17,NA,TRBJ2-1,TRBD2,TGCGCCAGCAGCCAACAGGTTTGGGAGCGGGGATCCAATGAGCAGTTCTTC,CASSQQVWERGSNEQFF
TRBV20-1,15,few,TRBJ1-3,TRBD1,TGCAGTGCTAGAGACCCGACAGGGTCTGGAAACACCATATATTTT,CSARDPTGSGNTIYF
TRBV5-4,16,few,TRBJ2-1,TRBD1,TGTGCCAGCAGTTCTGCGGGGACAGGGAAAAAGAATGAGCAGTTCTTC,CASSSAGTGKKNEQFF
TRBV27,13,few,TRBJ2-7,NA,TGTGCCAGCAGTTTGACCGGAGAGCTCGAGCAGTACTTC,CASSLTGELEQYF
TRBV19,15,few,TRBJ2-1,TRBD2,TGTGCCAGTAGTACCGGACTAGGCTCCTACAATGAGCAGTTCTTC,CASSTGLGSYNEQFF
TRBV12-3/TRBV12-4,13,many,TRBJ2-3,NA,TGTGCCAGCAGTTGGGGCCCCGCAGATACGCAGTATTTT,CASSWGPADTQYF
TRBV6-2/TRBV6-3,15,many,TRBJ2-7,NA,TGTGCCAGCAGCAAATATACCGGGACTGCTTACGAGCAGTACTTC,CASSKYTGTAYEQYF
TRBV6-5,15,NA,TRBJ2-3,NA,TGTGCCAGCAGTTACTCGGACGGTCGCACAGATACGCAGTATTTT,CASSYSDGRTDTQYF
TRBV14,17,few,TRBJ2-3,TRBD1,TGTGCCAGCAGCCGATTTCTAGGACAGGGGGCTACAGATACGCAGTATTTT,CASSRFLGQGATDTQYF
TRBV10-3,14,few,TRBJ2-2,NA,TGTGCCATCAGTGAGGGACAGCACACCGGGGAGCTGTTTTTT,CAISEGQHTGELFF
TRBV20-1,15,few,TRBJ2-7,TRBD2,TGCAGTGCTATAACCGGGACTAGCGGCTTCTACGAGCAGTACTTC,CSAITGTSGFYEQYF
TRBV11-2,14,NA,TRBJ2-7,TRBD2,TGTGCCAGCAGCTTACTAGCGGGAGGTCGAGAGCAGTACTTC,CASSLLAGGREQYF
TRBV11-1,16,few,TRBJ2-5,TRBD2,TGTGCCAGCAGCCGACAGCGGGAGGGCATTCAAGAGACCCAGTACTTC,CASSRQREGIQETQYF
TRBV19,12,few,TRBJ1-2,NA,TGTGCCAGTAGTATCGGCAAGGATGGCTACACCTTC,CASSIGKDGYTF
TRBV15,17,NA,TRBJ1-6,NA,TGTGCCACCAGCAGAGATCTTAACGTAGGGGGGAGTTCACCCCTCCACTTT,CATSRDLNVGGSSPLHF
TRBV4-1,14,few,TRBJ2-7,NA,TGCGCCAGCAGCCGATCACAGGATAACTACGAGCAGTACTTC,CASSRSQDNYEQYF
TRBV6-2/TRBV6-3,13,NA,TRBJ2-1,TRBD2,TGTGCCAGCACAGCGGGGGGGTACAATGAGCAGTTCTTC,CASTAGGYNEQFF
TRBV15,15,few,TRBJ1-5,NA,TGTGCCACCAGCAGCATATCCAGGGGCAATCAGCCCCAGCATTTT,CATSSISRGNQPQHF
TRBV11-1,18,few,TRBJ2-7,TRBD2,TGTGCCAGCAGCCCACACCGACTAGCGGGAGACCACTCCTACGAGCAGTACTTC,CASSPHRLAGDHSYEQYF
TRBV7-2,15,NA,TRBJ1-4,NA,TGTGCCAGCAGCTTAGCTAGGGGGGCTAATGAAAAACTGTTTTTT,CASSLARGANEKLFF
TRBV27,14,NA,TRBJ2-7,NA,TGTGCCAGCAGTTTAACGGTCCGGGGGTACGAGCAGTACTTC,CASSLTVRGYEQYF
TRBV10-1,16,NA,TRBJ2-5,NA,TGCGCCAGCAGTGATTTCCCGGGGGCCTCGCAAGAGACCCAGTACTTC,CASSDFPGASQETQYF
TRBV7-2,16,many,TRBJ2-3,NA,TGTGCCAGCAGCTTAGCCCCGGGGGCCAGCACAGATACGCAGTATTTT,CASSLAPGASTDTQYF
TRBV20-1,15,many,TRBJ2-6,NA,TGCAGTGCTAGCGCCGGGGGGCCTGGGGCCAACGTCCTGACTTTC,CSASAGGPGANVLTF
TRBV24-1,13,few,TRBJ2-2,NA,TGTGCCACCAGTGATTTCATGACCGGGGAGCTGTTTTTT,CATSDFMTGELFF